This TCR beta chain emerged from a study of Ad26.COV2.S vaccination and SARS-CoV-2 variants. At the level of the study: The study gave Ad26.COV2.S intramuscularly, once or twice 56 days apart.

Data came from immunoSEQ multiplex PCR; TCRdb stores just in-frame clones and leaves some out. Among 300,000 to 400,000 clones listed, about 86% were seen once. There are 14 residues in the CDR3. Per germline, CDR1 SEHNR and CDR2 FQNEAQ (reference sequence). The V end was cut by 8 bases, the J end by 4 bases, with 17 bases between. Treatment of the sample: some 20 received Ad26.COV2.S at low or high dose, single or two shots; roughly five received placebo; per-sample allocation not given. At day 63 after the first vaccine or placebo injection, samples were drawn. The sample holds a few counts of this clone.

This clonotype was obtained from a person between 18 and 59 years old who received the Ad26.COV2.S COVID-19 vaccine or a placebo. The chain links TRBV7-9 to TRBJ1-1; D remains unclear. Sequences were derived from peripheral blood, sampled in a trial of Ad26.COV2.S vaccine versus placebo. The CDR3 DNA sequence: TGTGCCAGCGGCCACCATCTCCGAGGCACTGAAGCTTTCTTT. Translation: CASGHHLRGTEAFF.